These 2 T cell receptor beta chains came from one sample sequenced in a study of cytomegalovirus exposure and HLA in healthy donors. 13 Jbeta primers and 60 Vbeta primers were used for the PCR. TCRdb's copy holds only in-frame clones and misses some; the assay was immunoSEQ multiplex PCR. This repertoire shows some 180,000 clones, more than 9.5% found once; its top ten account for 7.5% to 10%. Sequenced input: PBMCs. The source of these receptors is a middle-aged man in good health and CMV-seropositive.

The rearrangement links TRBV4-3 to TRBJ2-7, with a possible D match to TRBD1 (5 bases). CDR1 LGHNA and CDR2 YSLEER come from the germline V gene. This CDR3 is built from 13 residues. Trimming left V 3 bases short and J 3 bases short, with 9 bases between. The CDR3 loop is CASSHVDSYEQYV. The CDR3 DNA follows: TGCGCCAGCAGCCATGTAGACAGCTACGAGCAGTACGTC.

The chain combines TRBV12-5 with TRBJ1-4; D is perhaps TRBD1 (6 bases). The V and J ends lost 9 bases and 4 bases respectively, with 27 bases between them. Germline loops: CDR1 LGHNT, CDR2 FRNRAP. The CDR3 length is 18 residues. The CDR3 bases are TGTGCTAGACCCGGGGGGCAGGATCGGGGGTGGGGTAATGAAAAACTGTTTTTT. Its translation: CARPGGQDRGWGNEKLFF.